This passage covers 5 T cell receptor beta chains from one sample sequenced in a study of OX40 agonist ivuxolimab in advanced cancers. Sequenced by immunoSEQ multiplex PCR; TCRdb stores in-frame clones only, minus some. Counted here are more than 50,000 clones, around 87% occurring once; the ten biggest clones make up approximately 5%. The sequenced sample was CD4+ or CD8+ T cells sorted from blood, obtained in a trial of the OX40 agonist ivuxolimab. Every receptor here comes from an adult with an advanced solid tumor such as melanoma, head and neck, liver or kidney cancer.

V gene TRBV5-5 combines with J gene TRBJ2-1, with D possibly matching TRBD1 (6 bases). Per germline, CDR1 SGHKS and CDR2 YYEKEE (reference sequence). V was clipped by 0 bases and J by 3 bases, with 10 bases between them. This CDR3 contains 15 residues. CDR3 coding DNA: TGTGCCAGCAGCTTGGTATCGGACAGCTACAATGAGCAGTTCTTC. This translates into CASSLVSDSYNEQFF.

The chain combines TRBV7-9 with TRBJ2-7, with D perhaps matching TRBD1 or TRBD2 (5 bases each). Trimming took off 5 bases at V and 0 bases at J, with 14 bases between the two ends. This CDR3 comprises 15 residues. Germline V gives CDR1 SEHNR, CDR2 FQNEAQ (reference sequence). CDR3 sequence (DNA): TGTGCCAGCAGCCGCTTAGGGGACCGCTCCTACGAGCAGTACTTC. Its protein is CASSRLGDRSYEQYF.

The V call is TRBV28, the J call TRBJ1-1, with a tentative D call TRBD1 (5 bases). Between the trimmed V and J ends, which lost 7 bases and 0 bases, there was a span of 12 bases. The germline V gene has CDR1 MDHEN and CDR2 SYDVKM. The CDR3 spans 14 residues. The CDR3 DNA reads as TGTGCCAGCACCTCAACAGGAATGAACACTGAAGCTTTCTTT. Translating it yields CASTSTGMNTEAFF.

J is TRBJ1-6 and V is TRBV9; no firm D call. Germline V lookup: CDR1 SGDLS, CDR2 YYNGEE. V dropped 4 bases and J dropped 0 bases, with 11 bases sitting between them. This CDR3 contains 16 residues. The CDR3 nucleotides are TGTGCCAGCAGCCTTGACGGCTTCTCCTATAATTCACCCCTCCACTTT. Residues: CASSLDGFSYNSPLHF.

The table lists this clone with a few counts. V is TRBV6-6 and J is TRBJ2-2; D call uncertain. V gave up 7 bases and J gave up 5 bases, with 5 bases separating them. This CDR3 comprises 11 residues. Germline V gives CDR1 MNHNY, CDR2 SVGAGI (reference sequence). Written as DNA, the CDR3 is TGTGCCAGCACCCAAACCGGGGAGCTGTTTTTT. Its protein product is CASTQTGELFF.